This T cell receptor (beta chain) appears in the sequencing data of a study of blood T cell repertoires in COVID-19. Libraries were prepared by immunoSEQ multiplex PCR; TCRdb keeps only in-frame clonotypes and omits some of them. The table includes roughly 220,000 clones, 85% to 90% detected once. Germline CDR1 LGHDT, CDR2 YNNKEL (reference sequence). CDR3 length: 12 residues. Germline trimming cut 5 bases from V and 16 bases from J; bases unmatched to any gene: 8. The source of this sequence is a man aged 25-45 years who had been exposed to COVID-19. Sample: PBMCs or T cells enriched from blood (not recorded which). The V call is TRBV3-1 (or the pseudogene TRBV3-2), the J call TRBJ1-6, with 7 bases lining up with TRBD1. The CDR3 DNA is TGTGCCAGCAGCTTTGGTGGACAGGTACTCCACTTT. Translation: CASSFGGQVLHF.